This T cell receptor beta chain was sequenced for a study of T cell responses to AZD1222 COVID-19 vaccine. Findings and caveats of the study: Nearly half of spike-specific TCRs reportedly target unmutated variant regions.

On this clone: The antigen is undetermined.

TCRdb's copy holds only in-frame clones and misses some; the assay was immunoSEQ multiplex PCR. This table holds 130,000 to 150,000 clones, about 91% found once. After removal of 4 bases from V and 2 bases from J, the junction contained 9 bases not matched to a gene. Germline CDR1 and CDR2: SGDLS and YYNGEE. CDR3 length equals 15 residues. This sample comprised peripheral blood, obtained on day 0 of AZD1222 vaccination. The TCR was taken from an adult in good health. This chain joins TRBV9 and TRBJ2-7; 7 positions agree with TRBD1. CDR3 loop: CASSLGTAATYEQYF. As DNA, the CDR3 is TGTGCCAGCAGCCTCGGGACAGCCGCTACCTACGAGCAGTACTTC.